This is a list of T cell receptor beta chains from one sample in a study of glioma-infiltrating T cells. TCRdb re-analysed the multiplex PCR reads in MiXCR, keeping a single row per CDR3 protein. The table lists about 380,000 distinct CDR3 sequences, about two fifths of them singletons. Sequenced input: glioma tissue, nonneoplastic brain tissue, or PBMCs (not recorded which). Source of these receptors: a human donor with low-grade glioma or glioblastoma, undergoing nonglioma brain surgery, or in good health (not recorded which). Both conserved end residues are part of each CDR3. Each record gives: J gene, CDR3 length, clone size, V gene, D gene, CDR3 DNA, CDR3 protein. A D gene is named only where the DNA matches it firmly. Expanded clones are given a class, and other clones once, few, many or no size at all.

j_call: TRBJ1-2; cdr3_length: 13; clone_size: many; v_call: TRBV15; d_call: .; cdr3_nt: TGTGCCACCAGCAGAGATCGTGGGTATGGCTACACCTTC; cdr3_aa: CATSRDRGYGYTF
j_call: TRBJ2-3; cdr3_length: 16; clone_size: many; v_call: TRBV6-2/TRBV6-3; d_call: .; cdr3_nt: TGTGCCAGCAGTTACCGACTAGTGGGAGGCACAGATACGCAGTATTTT; cdr3_aa: CASSYRLVGGTDTQYF
j_call: TRBJ2-1; cdr3_length: 17; clone_size: .; v_call: TRBV29-1; d_call: TRBD2; cdr3_nt: TGCAGCGTTCCCTCATCCCCTCCCAGCGGGAGATACAATGAGCAGTTCTTC; cdr3_aa: CSVPSSPPSGRYNEQFF
j_call: TRBJ2-1; cdr3_length: 16; clone_size: .; v_call: TRBV7-2; d_call: .; cdr3_nt: TGTGCCAGCAGCTCTGCGGGGGACAGTTCTTACAATGAGCAGTTCTTC; cdr3_aa: CASSSAGDSSYNEQFF
j_call: TRBJ2-3; cdr3_length: 14; clone_size: .; v_call: TRBV4-1; d_call: .; cdr3_nt: TGCGCCAGCCAGCAGGGAGATAGCACAGATACGCAGTATTTT; cdr3_aa: CASQQGDSTDTQYF
j_call: TRBJ2-3; cdr3_length: 18; clone_size: .; v_call: TRBV28; d_call: .; cdr3_nt: TGTGCCAGCAGTTTACCCACGGCCTTGGGCTTAGGGTTCCTTACGCAGTATTTT; cdr3_aa: CASSLPTALGLGFLTQYF
j_call: TRBJ1-3; cdr3_length: 13; clone_size: few; v_call: TRBV20-1; d_call: .; cdr3_nt: TGCAGTGCGGGACCGGGGTCTGGAAACACCATATATTTT; cdr3_aa: CSAGPGSGNTIYF
j_call: TRBJ2-1; cdr3_length: 13; clone_size: few; v_call: TRBV7-2; d_call: .; cdr3_nt: TGTGCCAGCAGCTCCTCCTATAGGAATGAGCAGTTCTTC; cdr3_aa: CASSSSYRNEQFF
j_call: TRBJ1-5; cdr3_length: 17; clone_size: few; v_call: TRBV10-3; d_call: TRBD1; cdr3_nt: TGTGCCACCCTACCTGGACAGGGGGCTAAGGGCAATCAGCCCCAGCATTTT; cdr3_aa: CATLPGQGAKGNQPQHF
j_call: TRBJ2-3; cdr3_length: 13; clone_size: many; v_call: TRBV6-1; d_call: TRBD1; cdr3_nt: TGTGCCAGCGGGGACAGGGGCACAGATACGCAGTATTTT; cdr3_aa: CASGDRGTDTQYF
j_call: TRBJ2-3; cdr3_length: 14; clone_size: few; v_call: TRBV10-3; d_call: .; cdr3_nt: TGTGCCATCAGTGGCCGGACGCGGGGAGATACGCAGTATTTT; cdr3_aa: CAISGRTRGDTQYF
j_call: TRBJ2-1; cdr3_length: 12; clone_size: few; v_call: TRBV4-1; d_call: .; cdr3_nt: TGCGCCAGCAGCCTCCCCTTGGGAGAGCAGTTCTTC; cdr3_aa: CASSLPLGEQFF
j_call: TRBJ2-3; cdr3_length: 16; clone_size: .; v_call: TRBV7-2; d_call: .; cdr3_nt: TGTGCCAGCAGCTTAGAGCCTAGCTGGATCGCAGATACGCAGTATTTT; cdr3_aa: CASSLEPSWIADTQYF
j_call: TRBJ2-2; cdr3_length: 15; clone_size: .; v_call: TRBV3-1; d_call: .; cdr3_nt: TGTGCCAGCAGCTCGCTTAGAGGGGGAACCGGGGAGCTGTTTTTT; cdr3_aa: CASSSLRGGTGELFF
j_call: TRBJ2-1; cdr3_length: 12; clone_size: few; v_call: TRBV7-6; d_call: .; cdr3_nt: TGTGCCAGCAGCTCAGGGGTGTGGGAGCAGTTCTTC; cdr3_aa: CASSSGVWEQFF
j_call: TRBJ2-7; cdr3_length: 15; clone_size: many; v_call: TRBV28; d_call: TRBD2; cdr3_nt: TGTGCCAGCAGTTTATGGGGACTAGCCGTATACGAGCAGTACTTC; cdr3_aa: CASSLWGLAVYEQYF
j_call: TRBJ2-3; cdr3_length: 16; clone_size: .; v_call: TRBV5-1; d_call: .; cdr3_nt: TGCGCCAGCAGCCGCCGTCCGCAGTTTGGCACAGATACGCAGTATTTT; cdr3_aa: CASSRRPQFGTDTQYF
j_call: TRBJ2-1; cdr3_length: 15; clone_size: few; v_call: TRBV27; d_call: TRBD2; cdr3_nt: TGTGCCAGCAGTTTAGGACTAGCGAACTCCAATGAGCAGTTCTTC; cdr3_aa: CASSLGLANSNEQFF
j_call: TRBJ2-7; cdr3_length: 11; clone_size: .; v_call: TRBV7-9; d_call: TRBD1; cdr3_nt: TGTGCCAGCAGTCGACAGGGCGAGCAGTACTTC; cdr3_aa: CASSRQGEQYF
j_call: TRBJ2-7; cdr3_length: 14; clone_size: few; v_call: TRBV6-5; d_call: .; cdr3_nt: TGTGCCAGCAGTTACGCTGGCCAGGGCTACGAGCAGTACTTC; cdr3_aa: CASSYAGQGYEQYF
j_call: TRBJ2-1; cdr3_length: 14; clone_size: once; v_call: TRBV7-2; d_call: TRBD2; cdr3_nt: TGTGCCAGCAGCCACTGGACTAGGAACAATGAGCAGTTCTTC; cdr3_aa: CASSHWTRNNEQFF
j_call: TRBJ2-1; cdr3_length: 13; clone_size: .; v_call: TRBV5-1; d_call: .; cdr3_nt: TGCGCCAGCAGCGGTATGTCGGGTAACTTGCAGTTCTTC; cdr3_aa: CASSGMSGNLQFF
j_call: TRBJ2-2; cdr3_length: 16; clone_size: few; v_call: TRBV27; d_call: .; cdr3_nt: TGTGCCAGCAGTTCCCCCCATGTGCGGGGCACCGGGGAGCTGTTTTTT; cdr3_aa: CASSSPHVRGTGELFF
j_call: TRBJ2-7; cdr3_length: 14; clone_size: few; v_call: TRBV27; d_call: .; cdr3_nt: TGTGCCAGCTCACTAGTCCCTGGGTTCAACGAGCAGTACTTC; cdr3_aa: CASSLVPGFNEQYF
j_call: TRBJ2-2; cdr3_length: 15; clone_size: few; v_call: TRBV28; d_call: .; cdr3_nt: TGTGCCAGCAGTTTCAAAGGACATAGCACCGGGGAGCTGTTTTTT; cdr3_aa: CASSFKGHSTGELFF